Each of the 29 T cell receptor beta chains below was sequenced from the same sample in a study of blood T cell repertoires in COVID-19. Sequencing used immunoSEQ multiplex PCR; TCRdb keeps in-frame clones, though not all of them. Counted here are 53,000 or so clones, about 90% occurring once; the ten biggest clones make up about an eighth. The sample consisted of peripheral blood. These TCRs come from an elderly man with acute or convalescent COVID-19.

The chain has TRBV28 and TRBJ2-3; TRBD1 aligns across 10 bases. V shed 5 bases and J 11 bases; nucleotides not matched to a gene: 7. Germline CDR1 is MDHEN and CDR2 is SYDVKM. The CDR3 loop spans 13 amino acids. The CDR3 nucleotides read TGTGCCAGCAGTGTGGGACAGGGGCTTCGGCAGTATTTT. Translated, it gives CASSVGQGLRQYF.

CDR3 in amino acids: CASSRGQGSRLNYGYTF. DNA for the CDR3: TGTGCCAGCAGCCGGGGACAGGGTTCCCGCCTTAACTATGGCTACACCTTC. The V call is TRBV9, the J call TRBJ1-2; 9 positions match TRBD1. V trimming: 4 bases; J trimming: 1 base; junction bases outside the gene matches: 11. The CDR3 covers 17 residues. From germline, CDR1 is SGDLS and CDR2 YYNGEE.

The chain uses TRBV6-5 and TRBJ1-2, with 8 bases identical to TRBD1. After removal of 4 bases from V and 8 bases from J, the junction contained 12 bases not matched to a gene. The CDR3 loop spans 15 amino acids. The germline V gene encodes CDR1 MNHEY and CDR2 SVGAGI. The CDR3 is CASSSFPGQAAGYTF. CDR3 DNA: TGTGCCAGCAGTTCGTTTCCGGGACAGGCGGCCGGCTACACCTTC.

The gene calls are TRBV7-3 and TRBJ1-1; weak D call: TRBD1 (6 bases). The ends were cut back, 0 bases at V and 2 bases at J, with 16 bases in the middle. The germline gives CDR1 SGHTA, CDR2 FQGTGA. The CDR3 covers 17 residues. The CDR3 DNA is TGTGCCAGCAGCTTAACCTCTGCTGGGGGCGGCAACACTGAAGCTTTCTTT. Translating it yields CASSLTSAGGGNTEAFF.

The chain links TRBV5-5 to TRBJ1-3; TRBD1 might be the D (5 bases). Trimming removed 0 bases from V and 0 bases from J, with 10 bases in between. This CDR3 comprises 16 residues. CDR1 is SGHKS, CDR2 YYEKEE, per germline (reference sequence). The chain's CDR3 is CASSLAWTTSGNTIYF. CDR3 nucleotides: TGTGCCAGCAGCTTGGCCTGGACAACCTCTGGAAACACCATATATTTT. The whole variable domain, filled in from reference TRBV5-5 and TRBJ1-3, reads DAGVTQSPTHLIKTRGQQVTLRCSPISGHKSVSWYQQVLGQGPQFIFQYYEKEERGRGNFPDRFSARQFPNYSSELNVNALLLGDSALYLCASSLAWTTSGNTIYFGEGSWLTVV.

This chain uses TRBV5-6 with TRBJ1-2; tentative D call: TRBD1 (6 bases). V lost 6 bases and J lost 4, with 22 bases in between. This CDR3 has 16 amino acids. Germline V gene lookup returns CDR1 SGHDT and CDR2 YYEEEE. The CDR3 region has the DNA TGTGCCAGCACCACACTGGGGGGGCCGCCCCTCTATGGCTACACCTTC. Its protein product is CASTTLGGPPLYGYTF.

The chain couples TRBV18 to TRBJ1-5; weak D call: TRBD1 (6 bases). Germline lookup yields CDR1 KGHSH and CDR2 LQKENI. Deletions cut 6 bases from V and 0 bases from J, with 9 bases between. The CDR3 contains 14 residues. The CDR3 reads CASSRQDSNQPQHF. The CDR3, as DNA: TGTGCCAGCTCTCGACAGGATAGCAATCAGCCCCAGCATTTT.

This rearrangement joins TRBV4-2 to TRBJ2-2; TRBD1 might be the D (7 bases). V lost 6 bases and J lost 6, with 17 bases in between. The germline V gene encodes CDR1 LGHNA and CDR2 YNFKEQ. The CDR3 consists of 15 residues. CDR3 DNA: TGTGCCAGCAGTCTGGGGGCAGGGGGGTCCGGGGAGCTGTTTTTT. Its translation is CASSLGAGGSGELFF.

In this sample, this clone turned up a few times. The rearrangement uses TRBV5-1 and TRBJ1-4; D is perhaps TRBD1 (6 bases). Germline loops: CDR1 SGHRS, CDR2 YFSETQ. This CDR3 is 14 amino acids long. V was clipped by 0 bases and J by 7 bases, with 10 bases between them. The DNA of the CDR3 is TGCGCCAGCAGCTTGGCCGGACAGCCTGAAAAACTGTTTTTT. Its protein is CASSLAGQPEKLFF. The full variable domain, in which reference TRBV5-1 and TRBJ1-4 provide the parts outside the CDR3, is KAGVTQTPRYLIKTRGQQVTLSCSPISGHRSVSWYQQTPGQGLQFLFEYFSETQRNKGNFPGRFSGRQFSNSRSEMNVSTLELGDSALYLCASSLAGQPEKLFFGSGTQLSVL.

This clone was picked up a small number of times. The rearrangement joins TRBV19 to TRBJ1-4, with D hard to call. The CDR3 loop spans 15 amino acids. With 7 bases removed from V and 5 bases from J, the gap between germline ends came to 17 bases. In germline, CDR1 is LNHDA, CDR2 SQIVND (reference sequence). The CDR3 here is CASTREGRRNEKLFF. The CDR3 DNA sequence: TGTGCCAGTACCCGGGAGGGCAGACGGAATGAAAAACTGTTTTTT.

This chain links TRBV7-9 with TRBJ2-6; possibly TRBD2 for D (6 bases). This CDR3 spans 14 amino acids. V dropped 5 bases and J dropped 7 bases, with 12 bases sitting between them. Germline V gene data show CDR1 as SEHNR and CDR2 as FQNEAQ (reference sequence). The CDR3 loop reads CASSPGRYANVLTF. CDR3 in DNA: TGTGCCAGCAGCCCAGGGAGGTACGCCAACGTCCTGACTTTC.

This clone has only one observation. The chain is built from TRBV11-1 and TRBJ2-7; D is perhaps TRBD1 (6 bases). The CDR3 loop spans 13 amino acids. V lost 5 bases, J lost 3 bases, and 11 bases lay in between. CDR1 is SGHAT, CDR2 FQDESV, per germline (reference sequence). This CDR3 reads CASSPWTDYEQYF. CDR3 nucleotide sequence: TGTGCCAGCAGCCCATGGACAGACTACGAGCAGTACTTC.

CDR3 region: CASSLDGDRDQPQHF. The CDR3 DNA sequence: TGTGCCAGCAGCCTTGACGGGGACAGGGATCAGCCCCAGCATTTT. The chain has TRBV6-5 and TRBJ1-5; 9 nucleotides align to TRBD1. This CDR3 is built from 15 residues. Germline V gene data show CDR1 as MNHEY and CDR2 as SVGAGI. The ends lost 6 bases at V and 5 bases at J; junction bases unmatched: 8.

V gene TRBV7-3 combines with J gene TRBJ2-3; TRBD1 aligns across 8 bases. This CDR3 has 19 amino acids. Per germline, CDR1 SGHTA and CDR2 FQGTGA. After removal of 5 bases from V and 0 bases from J, the junction contained 16 bases not matched to a gene. CDR3 loop: CASSSIRFTGGVSTDTQYF. The CDR3 DNA is TGTGCCAGCAGCAGTATCCGTTTTACAGGGGGTGTGAGCACAGATACGCAGTATTTT.

The genes are TRBV19 and TRBJ2-6; 7 bases agree with TRBD1. Germline V CDR1 and CDR2: LNHDA, SQIVND (reference sequence). With V trimmed by 4 bases and J by 4 bases, 7 bases remained unmatched. The CDR3 length is 16 residues. The CDR3 region has the DNA TGTGCCAGTAGTAAATACAGGGGAAGCGGGGCCAACGTCCTGACTTTC. Protein product: CASSKYRGSGANVLTF. Looking up the rest from reference TRBV19 and TRBJ2-6 gives the full variable domain: DGGITQSPKYLFRKEGQNVTLSCEQNLNHDAMYWYRQDPGQGLRLIYYSQIVNDFQKGDIAEGYSVSREKKESFPLTVTSAQKNPTAFYLCASSKYRGSGANVLTFGAGSRLTVL.

V usage is TRBV19 and J usage is TRBJ2-1; TRBD2 matches at 11 bases. Per germline, CDR1 LNHDA and CDR2 SQIVND (reference sequence). The CDR3 length is 18 residues. V lost 0 bases to trimming and J lost 6 bases; unmatched junction nucleotides: 10. CDR3 region: CASSIDVGTSGPFNEQFF. DNA of the CDR3: TGTGCCAGTAGTATAGATGTAGGGACTAGCGGTCCATTCAATGAGCAGTTCTTC.

The chain couples TRBV3-1 (or the pseudogene TRBV3-2) to TRBJ2-1, with TRBD2 identical over 11 bases. The CDR3 runs 14 residues. V shed 6 bases, J shed 5 bases, and the junction held 3 bases outside the gene matches. Germline V gives CDR1 LGHDT, CDR2 YNNKEL (reference sequence). The CDR3 spells CASRLGLADNEQFF. The DNA for the CDR3 is TGTGCCAGCAGACTGGGACTAGCGGACAATGAGCAGTTCTTC.

The CDR3 reads CASTGLRGTDTQYF. CDR3 DNA: TGCGCCAGCACGGGGTTGCGGGGCACAGATACGCAGTATTTT. This rearrangement joins TRBV10-2 to TRBJ2-3; D is possibly TRBD2 (5 bases). V shed 7 bases and J shed 1 base, with 12 bases lying between them. The CDR3 consists of 14 residues. Germline values: CDR1 WSHSY, CDR2 SAAADI.

The rearrangement joins TRBV5-4 to TRBJ2-5; the D is unclear. Deletions cut 1 base from V and 4 bases from J, with 11 bases between. Per germline, CDR1 SGHNT and CDR2 YYREEE (reference sequence). The CDR3 has 14 amino acids. The CDR3 here is CASSLRSGGETQYF. DNA for the CDR3: TGTGCCAGCAGCTTGCGTTCGGGTGGAGAGACCCAGTACTTC.

CDR3 region: CASVHPTEGYTF. In nucleotides, the CDR3 is TGTGCCAGCGTACATCCGACAGAAGGCTACACCTTC. The chain is built from TRBV2 and TRBJ1-2; possibly TRBD1 for D (5 bases). V was pared by 8 bases and J by 8 bases, with 15 bases between. Per the germline V gene, CDR1 is SNHLY and CDR2 is FYNNEI. The CDR3 covers 12 residues.

In its sample, this clone was seen once. The CDR3 spells CASSPTGGHGYTF. CDR3 nucleotides: TGTGCCAGCTCACCAACAGGGGGACATGGCTACACCTTC. The chain uses TRBV18 and TRBJ1-2; 8 bases line up with TRBD1. V dropped 2 bases and J dropped 6; count of bases not matched to a gene: 2. The CDR3 consists of 13 residues. From germline, CDR1 is KGHSH and CDR2 LQKENI.

V and J are TRBV7-2 and TRBJ1-3; D unresolved. Germline V gene data show CDR1 as SGHTA and CDR2 as FQGNSA. V lost 1 base to trimming and J lost 4 bases, with 8 bases between them. The length of the CDR3 is 14 residues. The CDR3 is CASSLDAVGNTIYF. In DNA, the CDR3 is TGTGCCAGCAGCTTAGACGCAGTGGGAAACACCATATATTTT.

This clone has a single count. This chain connects TRBV6-5 to TRBJ1-1; D not resolved. This CDR3 contains 14 residues. With 8 bases removed from V and 4 bases from J, the gap between germline ends came to 17 bases. Germline V gene data show CDR1 as MNHEY and CDR2 as SVGAGI. CDR3: CASELEGGATEAFF. In DNA, the CDR3 is TGTGCCAGCGAATTGGAGGGTGGAGCCACTGAAGCTTTCTTT.

The V and J genes are TRBV3-1 (or the pseudogene TRBV3-2) and TRBJ1-6; D is perhaps TRBD1 (5 bases). There are 14 residues in the CDR3. Germline assignment: CDR1 LGHDT and CDR2 YNNKEL (reference sequence). Trimming left V 6 bases short and J 5 bases short, with 11 bases between. CDR3 in DNA: TGTGCCAGCAGTCACCTGACAGATAATTCACCCCTCCACTTT. It yields the protein CASSHLTDNSPLHF.

This clone has a handful of counts. The chain carries TRBV27 and TRBJ1-2; TRBD1 is a possible D gene (6 bases). Germline CDR1 MNHEY, CDR2 SMNVEV (reference sequence). The CDR3 consists of 15 residues. V dropped 3 bases and J dropped 4 bases, with 15 bases sitting between them. This chain's CDR3 is CASSFRRGRGYGYTF. The CDR3 DNA is TGTGCCAGCAGTTTTCGCAGGGGCCGGGGCTATGGCTACACCTTC.

The V gene is TRBV5-4, the J gene TRBJ2-5, with 11 bases matching TRBD2. V shed 4 bases and J 4 bases; nucleotides not matched to a gene: 3. There are 14 residues in the CDR3. CDR1 is SGHNT, CDR2 YYREEE, per germline (reference sequence). This CDR3 reads CASSRSGGAETQYF. The CDR3 DNA is TGTGCCAGCAGCCGTAGCGGGGGGGCAGAGACCCAGTACTTC. Based on the CDR3 plus reference TRBV5-4 and TRBJ2-5, the full variable domain is ETGVTQSPTHLIKTRGQQVTLRCSSQSGHNTVSWYQQALGQGPQFIFQYYREEENGRGNFPPRFSGLQFPNYSSELNVNALELDDSALYLCASSRSGGAETQYFGPGTRLLVL.

This clone came up once. The chain employs TRBV21-1 and TRBJ1-6; TRBD1, as called in the table, went unchecked against the DNA. TRBV21-1 is reported as a pseudogene. The CDR3 covers 13 residues. The CDR3: CASSNRGNSPLHF. The CDR3 DNA reads TGTGCCAGCAGCAACAGGGGGAATTCACCCCTCCACTTT.

The chain is built from TRBV30 and TRBJ1-6, with 8 bases matching TRBD1. Germline CDR1 reads GTSNPN; CDR2 reads SVGIG (reference sequence). The ends lost 1 base at V and 0 bases at J; junction bases unmatched: 5. The CDR3 has 17 amino acids. The chain's CDR3 is CAWSAYTGGSYNSPLHF. CDR3 DNA sequence: TGTGCCTGGAGTGCGTACACAGGGGGCTCCTATAATTCACCCCTCCACTTT.

The rearrangement uses TRBV9 and TRBJ1-4, with TRBD1 matching 8 bases. Germline loops: CDR1 SGDLS, CDR2 YYNGEE. This CDR3 spans 15 amino acids. V trimming: 2 bases; J trimming: 7 bases; junction bases outside the gene matches: 7. The CDR3 loop is CASSVRGRGSEKLFF. CDR3 DNA sequence: TGTGCCAGCAGCGTCAGGGGGCGTGGGAGTGAAAAACTGTTTTTT.